The clone carrying this T cell receptor (beta chain) was counted between two and nine times. Antigen unknown. Germline trimming cut 8 bases from V and 2 bases from J; bases unmatched to any gene: 8. This CDR3 is built from 15 residues. Germline CDR1 is SGHAT and CDR2 is FQNNGV. Per sample, extraction of total RNA gave at least 5 micrograms in every case. A J-beta primer mix and a sample-barcoded 5' primer were used in a second PCR of about 6 to 12 cycles. In TCRdb, the 5' RACE reads were re-called with MiXCR into one record per CDR3 protein. The sample shows some 1,000,000 distinct CDR3 sequences, about 23% of them seen only once. The data originate from a study of blood T cells in healthy people across ages. Points from the study as a whole: Possibly confounding the expanded clonotype changes was the fact that donor CMV status was unknown. It was the long-lived donors that had more naive CD4+ cells and higher diversity than aged donors.

This same sample was also part of a study on T cells of mothers and their children.

The sequence came from a girl aged 2-10 years in good health. The V and J genes are TRBV11-2 and TRBJ2-7; 11 positions match TRBD2. The sequencing input was blood. CDR3 nucleotides: TGTGCCAGCCAACTTCTAGCGGGGGGCCCCTACGAGCAGTACTTC. It yields the protein CASQLLAGGPYEQYF. Together with reference TRBV11-2 and TRBJ2-7, the CDR3 gives the full variable domain: EAGVAQSPRYKIIEKRQSVAFWCNPISGHATLYWYQQILGQGPKLLIQFQNNGVVDDSQLPKDRFSAERLKGVDSTLKIQPAKLEDSAVYLCASQLLAGGPYEQYFGPGTRLTVT.